The clone carrying this TCR beta chain was seen only a few times. As yet, its antigen is unknown. Methods described previously, with TCR primers listed, were used for bulk TCR libraries. MiXCR was run by TCRdb on the PCR reads, yielding one entry per CDR3 protein. Here the sample spans about 500,000 distinct CDR3 sequences, 20% to 25% being singletons. This record comes from a study of molecular identifiers for immune sequencing clone quantification. Study outcomes and limitations: Clones that exceeded 20 RNA copies held over 98% of effector molecules, yet under 1% in naive cells.

This CDR3 contains 19 residues. The germline V gene encodes CDR1 SGDLS and CDR2 YYNGEE. Trimming cost V 4 bases and J 3 bases; bases outside gene matches: 13. Naive CD8 libraries used roughly 17,000 to 1,000,000 sorted cells and 10%, 30% or 50% RNA. Sorting captured naive CD8 T cells as CD8+CD4-CCR7+CD45RA+. The TCR comes from a human donor in good health. Some libraries in this study had Jurkat cell RNA spiked in. The chain recombines TRBV9 with TRBJ2-2, with 12 positions matching TRBD1. Source material: naive CD8+ T cells from blood, with Jurkat cell RNA spiked in. Subset described: FACS-sorted CD8+CD4-CCR7+CD45RA+ naive T cells. The CDR3 loop is CASSSVPGQGARDTGELFF. The CDR3 DNA follows: TGTGCCAGCAGCTCCGTTCCGGGACAGGGGGCGCGGGACACCGGGGAGCTGTTTTTT.